The next 11 T cell receptor beta chains were all read from a single sample in a study of regulatory T cells in long-lasting Graves disease. The time point: newly diagnosed GD, antithyroid drugs for less than 3 months. Generation of the TCR library employed RNA extracted from PBMCs. Arm-PCR of CDR3 regions and iRepertoire HTBI primers were the basis on which TCR beta libraries were built. From the multiplex PCR reads, TCRdb called clonotypes with MiXCR, one entry per CDR3 protein. The sample includes more than 450,000 distinct CDR3 sequences, 12% of them seen just once. In addition, the sample was reused for a study of T cells in Graves' hyperthyroidism and ophthalmopathy.

The sample in question was peripheral blood mononuclear cells (PBMCs), obtained at new diagnosis, from a patient treated with antithyroid drugs. The receptors come from a woman aged 30 to 39 with Graves disease.

This clonotype was observed at least ten times. The V call is TRBV28, the J call TRBJ1-2; 8 nucleotides match TRBD1. The germline CDR1 and CDR2 sequences are MDHEN and SYDVKM. This CDR3 is built from 15 residues. The ends lost 6 bases at V and 10 bases at J; junction bases unmatched: 16. Written as DNA, the CDR3 is TGTGCCAGCAGCCCTAGGACAGGGCCCCCTACTATCTACACCTTC. Residues: CASSPRTGPPTIYTF.

The J gene is TRBJ2-5, the V gene TRBV25-1, with a possible D match to TRBD1 (6 bases). Germline V gives CDR1 MGHDK, CDR2 SYGVNS. V was clipped by 4 bases and J by 3 bases, with 9 bases between them. The CDR3 length is 13 residues. In DNA form, the CDR3 reads TGTGCCAGCAGTGTTAACAGGGAAGAGACCCAGTACTTC. It specifies CASSVNREETQYF.

This clonotype was found a few times. This sequence joins TRBV15 and TRBJ2-7; a possible D gene is TRBD2 (6 bases). V was pared by 3 bases and J by 2 bases, with 20 bases between. This CDR3 is 17 amino acids long. The germline gives CDR1 LNHNV, CDR2 YYDKDF (reference sequence). This CDR3 reads CATSRIPRAGTTYEQYF. In DNA, the CDR3 is TGTGCCACCAGCAGGATCCCTAGGGCGGGAACAACCTACGAGCAGTACTTC. The entire variable domain, with the rest obtained from reference TRBV15 and TRBJ2-7, is as follows: DAMVIQNPRYQVTQFGKPVTLSCSQTLNHNVMYWYQQKSSQAPKLLFHYYDKDFNNEADTPDNFQSRRPNTSFCFLDIRSPGLGDTAMYLCATSRIPRAGTTYEQYFGPGTRLTVT.

The chain is built from TRBV5-4 and TRBJ1-1; 7 bases align to TRBD1. The CDR3 is 16 residues long. J was trimmed by 4 bases and V by 4 bases; bases with no gene match: 13. CDR1 and CDR2 from the germline V gene are SGHNT and YYREEE (reference sequence). The CDR3 sequence is CASSKETGYVSTEAFF. For the CDR3, the DNA is TGTGCCAGCAGCAAAGAGACAGGGTATGTATCCACTGAAGCTTTCTTT.

This clonotype came up a few times. Given a much more abundant clone one base away, this may be a read error. V is TRBV7-2 and J is TRBJ1-5; 7 bases line up with TRBD1. The CDR3 contains 15 residues. Germline lookup yields CDR1 SGHTA and CDR2 FQGNSA. Written as DNA, the CDR3 is TGTGCCAGCAGTTTACAGGGGCGAGGCAATCAGCCCCAGCGTTTT. Translation gives CASSLQGRGNQPQRF. The variable domain in full, with the rest retrieved from reference TRBV7-2 and TRBJ1-5, is GAGVSQSPSNKVTEKGKDVELRCDPISGHTALYWYRQSLGQGLEFLIYFQGNSAPDKSGLPSDRFSAERTGGSVSTLTIQRTQQEDSAVYLCASSLQGRGNQPQRFGDGTRLSIL.

Ten or more counts support this clonotype. This chain connects TRBV3-1 to TRBJ1-4, with D tentatively TRBD1 (5 bases). Trimming shortened V by 3 bases and J by 7 bases, and 12 bases separated the two germline ends. Germline-derived CDR1 and CDR2 are LGHDT and YNNKEL (reference sequence). This CDR3 has 14 residues. CDR3 region: CASSHLERGEKLFF. The CDR3 nucleotides read TGTGCCAGCAGCCATCTCGAAAGGGGTGAAAAACTGTTTTTT. Looking up the rest from reference TRBV3-1 and TRBJ1-4 gives the full variable domain: DTAVSQTPKYLVTQMGNDKSIKCEQNLGHDTMYWYKQDSKKFLKIMFSYNNKELIINETVPNRFSPKSPDKAHLNLHINSLELGDSAVYFCASSHLERGEKLFFGSGTQLSVL.

Only a few counts were recorded for this clonotype. This rearrangement joins TRBV9 to TRBJ1-5; 7 nucleotides align to TRBD1. Per germline, CDR1 SGDLS and CDR2 YYNGEE. V gave up 3 bases and J gave up 6 bases; unmatched junction bases: 3. The CDR3 sequence is 13 residues long. CDR3 loop: CASSATGVQPQHF. CDR3 nucleotide sequence: TGTGCCAGCAGCGCCACAGGGGTTCAGCCCCAGCATTTT.

This chain uses TRBV20-1 with TRBJ2-3, with 10 bases identical to TRBD2. Trimming removed 2 bases from V and 4 bases from J; junction bases left unmatched: 9. The CDR3 is 16 residues long. Germline V lookup: CDR1 DFQATT, CDR2 SNEGSKA (reference sequence). The CDR3 region has the DNA TGCAGTGCTAGATTAGCTAGCGGGAGACCGGCAGATACGCAGTATTTT. Residues: CSARLASGRPADTQYF.

This clonotype was counted many times. This sequence joins TRBV19 and TRBJ2-7; D might be TRBD1 or TRBD2, each matching 5 bases. V dropped 3 bases and J dropped 2 bases, with 11 bases sitting between them. CDR1 is LNHDA, CDR2 SQIVND, per germline (reference sequence). This CDR3 comprises 14 residues. The chain's CDR3 is CASSMAGTTYEQYF. The CDR3 nucleotides read TGTGCCAGTAGTATGGCAGGGACCACCTACGAGCAGTACTTC.

In its sample, this clonotype was seen many times. The chain joins TRBV7-9 to TRBJ2-1, with TRBD2 as a possible D gene (7 bases). CDR3 size: 16 residues. Between the trimmed V and J ends, which lost 6 bases and 4 bases, there was a span of 19 bases. Germline V gene lookup returns CDR1 SEHNR and CDR2 FQNEAQ (reference sequence). The CDR3 here is CASSSGGSGDYNEQFF. DNA of the CDR3: TGTGCCAGCAGTTCGGGGGGCAGCGGGGATTACAATGAGCAGTTCTTC.

This clonotype was found many times. V usage is TRBV20-1 and J usage is TRBJ2-7; D ambiguous. The CDR3 contains 12 residues. The V end was cut by 0 bases, the J end by 4 bases, with 7 bases between. Germline V CDR1 and CDR2: DFQATT, SNEGSKA (reference sequence). CDR3 residues: CSARDLGYEQYF. DNA of the CDR3: TGCAGTGCTAGAGATCTGGGGTACGAGCAGTACTTC.